This T cell receptor (beta chain) was identified in a study of shared clonotypes between healthy human individuals. Study results and caveats: Only a few donors were included, so the genetic and exposure-history diversity represented was limited.

Here immunoSEQ multiplex PCR was the method, and the copy in TCRdb shows in-frame clones only, minus some. The sample gives millions of clones, 85% to 95% of which show up once; roughly 0.13% is in the top ten. The V gene end was trimmed by 0 bases and the J gene end by 6 bases; junction bases not matched to a gene: 2. Germline-derived CDR1 and CDR2 are GTSNPN and SVGIG (reference sequence). The CDR3 is 13 residues long. Of note for this clone: Antigen unknown. The same CDR3 arises from other DNA sequences in this sample as well.

Material for sequencing was naive CD4+ T cells sorted from blood. Subset here: CD45RA+ positively selected. The chain carries TRBV30 and TRBJ1-5; 7 bases map to TRBD1. The clonotype comes from a man between 18 and 35 years old in good health. Written as DNA, the CDR3 is TGTGCCTGGAGTGTAGAGGGGGCTCAGCCCCAGCATTTT. As protein: CAWSVEGAQPQHF.